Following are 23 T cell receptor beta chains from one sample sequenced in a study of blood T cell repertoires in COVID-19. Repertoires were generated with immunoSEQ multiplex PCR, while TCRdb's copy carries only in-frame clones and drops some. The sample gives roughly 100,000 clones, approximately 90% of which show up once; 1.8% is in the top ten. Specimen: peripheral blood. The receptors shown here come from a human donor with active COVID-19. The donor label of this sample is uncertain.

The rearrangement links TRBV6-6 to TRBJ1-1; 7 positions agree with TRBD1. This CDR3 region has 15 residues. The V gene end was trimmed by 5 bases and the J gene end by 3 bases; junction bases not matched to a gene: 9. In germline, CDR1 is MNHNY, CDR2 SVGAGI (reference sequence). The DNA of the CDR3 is TGTGCCAGCAGTCACGTAACAGGGGTGGACACTGAAGCTTTCTTT. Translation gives CASSHVTGVDTEAFF.

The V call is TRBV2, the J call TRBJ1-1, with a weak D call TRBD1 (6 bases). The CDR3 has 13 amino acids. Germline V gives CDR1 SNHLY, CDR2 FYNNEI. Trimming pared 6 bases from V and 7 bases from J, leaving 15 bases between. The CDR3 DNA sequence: TGTGCCAGCAGACCGACAGGCTCTTATGAAGCTTTCTTT. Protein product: CASRPTGSYEAFF.

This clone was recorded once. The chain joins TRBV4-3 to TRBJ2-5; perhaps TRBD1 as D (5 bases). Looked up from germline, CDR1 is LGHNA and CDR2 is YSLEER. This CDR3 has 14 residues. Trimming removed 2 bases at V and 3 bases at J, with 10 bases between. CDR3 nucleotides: TGCGCCAGCAGCCAATGGGGCAGGGAAGAGACCCAGTACTTC. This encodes CASSQWGREETQYF.

CDR3 DNA sequence: TGTGCCAGCAGTTTATTAATTAGCCCCCGGGGGGGGCGCGACTATGGCTACACCTTC. Amino acids: CASSLLISPRGGRDYGYTF. This chain joins TRBV28 and TRBJ1-2; TRBD1 might be the D (6 bases). Trimming took off 1 base at V and 3 bases at J, with 24 bases between the two ends. The CDR3 loop spans 19 amino acids. In germline, CDR1 is MDHEN, CDR2 SYDVKM.

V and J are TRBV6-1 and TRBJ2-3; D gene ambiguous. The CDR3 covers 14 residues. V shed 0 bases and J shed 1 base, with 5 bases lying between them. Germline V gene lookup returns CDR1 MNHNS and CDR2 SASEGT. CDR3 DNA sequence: TGTGCCAGCAGTGAAGCACACGGCACAGATACGCAGTATTTT. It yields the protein CASSEAHGTDTQYF.

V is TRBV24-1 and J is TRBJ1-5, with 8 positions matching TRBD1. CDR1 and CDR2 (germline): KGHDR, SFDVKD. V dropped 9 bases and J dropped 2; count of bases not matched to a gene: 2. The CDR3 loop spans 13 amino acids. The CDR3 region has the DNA TGTGCCACCGCAGGGGGCGGCAATCAGCCCCAGCATTTT. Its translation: CATAGGGNQPQHF.

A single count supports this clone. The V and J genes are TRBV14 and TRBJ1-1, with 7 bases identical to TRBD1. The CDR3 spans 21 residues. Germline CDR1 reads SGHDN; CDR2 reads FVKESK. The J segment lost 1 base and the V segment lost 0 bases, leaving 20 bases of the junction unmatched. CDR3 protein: CASSQDFPPLNPEGANTEAFF. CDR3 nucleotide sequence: TGTGCCAGCAGCCAAGATTTCCCCCCTTTAAACCCGGAGGGGGCGAACACTGAAGCTTTCTTT.

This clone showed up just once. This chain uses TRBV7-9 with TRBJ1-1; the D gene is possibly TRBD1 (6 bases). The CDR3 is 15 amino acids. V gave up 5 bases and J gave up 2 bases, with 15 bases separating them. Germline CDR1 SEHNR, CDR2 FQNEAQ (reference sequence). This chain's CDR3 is CASSAPGGANTEAFF. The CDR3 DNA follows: TGTGCCAGCAGCGCCCCGGGGGGCGCAAACACTGAAGCTTTCTTT.

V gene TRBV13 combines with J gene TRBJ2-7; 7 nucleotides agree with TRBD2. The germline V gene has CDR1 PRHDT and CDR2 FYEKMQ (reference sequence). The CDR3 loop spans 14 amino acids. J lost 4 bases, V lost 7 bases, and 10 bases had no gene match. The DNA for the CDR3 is TGTGCCAGCAACCCGGCTGAGGGAGGGTACGAGCAGTACTTC. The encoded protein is CASNPAEGGYEQYF.

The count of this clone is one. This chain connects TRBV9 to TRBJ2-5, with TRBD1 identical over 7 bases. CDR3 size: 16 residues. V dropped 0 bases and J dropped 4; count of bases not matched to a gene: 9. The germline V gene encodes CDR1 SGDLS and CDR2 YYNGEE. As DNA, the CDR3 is TGTGCCAGCAGCGTAGATTCTTTGAACAGGGGAGAGACCCAGTACTTC. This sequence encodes CASSVDSLNRGETQYF.

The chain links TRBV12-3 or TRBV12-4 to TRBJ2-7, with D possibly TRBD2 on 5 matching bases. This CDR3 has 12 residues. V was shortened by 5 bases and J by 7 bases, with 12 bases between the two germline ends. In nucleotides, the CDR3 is TGTGCCAGCAGTGCGGACGGAGGTGAGCAGTACTTC. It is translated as CASSADGGEQYF.

The CDR3 DNA sequence: TGTGCCAGCAGTTTCATGAGCCTCTACGAGCAGTACTTC. This sequence encodes CASSFMSLYEQYF. This chain connects TRBV12-3 or TRBV12-4 to TRBJ2-7; the D is unclear. V was trimmed by 3 bases and J by 3 bases, leaving 9 bases between them. The CDR3 spans 13 residues.

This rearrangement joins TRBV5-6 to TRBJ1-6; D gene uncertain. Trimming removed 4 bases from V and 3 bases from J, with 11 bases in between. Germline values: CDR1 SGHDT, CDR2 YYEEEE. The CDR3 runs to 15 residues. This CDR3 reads CASSAPERYNSPLHF. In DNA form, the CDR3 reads TGTGCCAGCAGCGCCCCCGAGCGCTATAATTCACCCCTCCACTTT.

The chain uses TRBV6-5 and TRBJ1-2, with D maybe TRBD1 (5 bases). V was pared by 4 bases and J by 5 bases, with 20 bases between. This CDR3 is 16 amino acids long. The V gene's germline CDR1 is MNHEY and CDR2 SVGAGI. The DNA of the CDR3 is TGTGCCAGCAGTTCCGTGCAGGGTCGCCCCGAATATGGCTACACCTTC. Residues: CASSSVQGRPEYGYTF.

In nucleotides, the CDR3 is TGCGCCAGCAGCTTGGTCGCGACAGGCAATGAGCAGTTCTTC. Amino acid sequence: CASSLVATGNEQFF. The chain combines TRBV5-1 with TRBJ2-1; a weak D match, TRBD1 (6 bases). Germline V gene sequence: CDR1 SGHRS, CDR2 YFSETQ. Trimming took off 0 bases at V and 6 bases at J, with 10 bases between the two ends. The CDR3 totals 14 residues.

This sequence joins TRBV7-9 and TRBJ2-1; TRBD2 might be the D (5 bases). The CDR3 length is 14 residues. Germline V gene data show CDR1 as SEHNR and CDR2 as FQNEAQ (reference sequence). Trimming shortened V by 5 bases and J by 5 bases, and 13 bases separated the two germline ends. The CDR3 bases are TGTGCCAGCAGCGCGGGTATCGGCAACAATGAGCAGTTCTTC. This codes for CASSAGIGNNEQFF.

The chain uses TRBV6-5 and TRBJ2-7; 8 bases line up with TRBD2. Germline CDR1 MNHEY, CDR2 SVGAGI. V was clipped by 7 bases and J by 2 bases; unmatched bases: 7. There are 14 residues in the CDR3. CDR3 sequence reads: CASTGGVGTYEQYF. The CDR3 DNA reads TGTGCCAGCACCGGGGGGGTGGGGACCTACGAGCAGTACTTC.

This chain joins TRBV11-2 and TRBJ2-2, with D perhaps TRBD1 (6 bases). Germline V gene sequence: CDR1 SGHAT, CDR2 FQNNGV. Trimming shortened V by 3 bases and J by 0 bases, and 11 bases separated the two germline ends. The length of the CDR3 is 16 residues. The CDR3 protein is CASSLGNRANTGELFF. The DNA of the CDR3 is TGTGCCAGCAGCTTGGGTAACAGGGCGAACACCGGGGAGCTGTTTTTT.

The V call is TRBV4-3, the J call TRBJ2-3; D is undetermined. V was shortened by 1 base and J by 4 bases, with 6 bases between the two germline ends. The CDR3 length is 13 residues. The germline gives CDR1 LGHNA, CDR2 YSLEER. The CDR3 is CASSQARSDTQYF. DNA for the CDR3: TGCGCCAGCAGCCAAGCCCGGTCAGATACGCAGTATTTT.

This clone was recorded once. The CDR3 region has the DNA TGTGCCAGCAGCCCATTTCGCGGATACGAGCAGTACTTC. This encodes CASSPFRGYEQYF. The chain carries TRBV11-2 and TRBJ2-7; D gene uncertain. Per germline, CDR1 SGHAT and CDR2 FQNNGV. This CDR3 has 13 residues. Trimming removed 5 bases from V and 4 bases from J, with 12 bases in between.

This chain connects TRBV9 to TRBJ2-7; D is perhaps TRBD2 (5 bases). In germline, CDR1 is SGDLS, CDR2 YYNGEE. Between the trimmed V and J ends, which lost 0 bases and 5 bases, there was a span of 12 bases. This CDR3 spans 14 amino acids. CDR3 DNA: TGTGCCAGCAGCGTAGGTTTCATCGGGGACGAGCAGTACTTC. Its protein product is CASSVGFIGDEQYF.

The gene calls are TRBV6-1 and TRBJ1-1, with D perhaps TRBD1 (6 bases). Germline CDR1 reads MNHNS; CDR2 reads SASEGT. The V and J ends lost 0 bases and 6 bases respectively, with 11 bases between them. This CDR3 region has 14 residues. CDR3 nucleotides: TGTGCCAGCAGTGAAGCTATCAGGGGAGCTGAAGCTTTCTTT. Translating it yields CASSEAIRGAEAFF.

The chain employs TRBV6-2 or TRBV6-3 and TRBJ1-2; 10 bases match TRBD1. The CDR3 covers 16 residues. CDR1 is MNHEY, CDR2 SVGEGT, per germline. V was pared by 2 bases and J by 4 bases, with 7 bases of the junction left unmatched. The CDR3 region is CASSYTRDRGAYGYTF. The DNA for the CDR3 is TGTGCCAGCAGTTACACCCGGGACAGGGGTGCCTATGGCTACACCTTC.